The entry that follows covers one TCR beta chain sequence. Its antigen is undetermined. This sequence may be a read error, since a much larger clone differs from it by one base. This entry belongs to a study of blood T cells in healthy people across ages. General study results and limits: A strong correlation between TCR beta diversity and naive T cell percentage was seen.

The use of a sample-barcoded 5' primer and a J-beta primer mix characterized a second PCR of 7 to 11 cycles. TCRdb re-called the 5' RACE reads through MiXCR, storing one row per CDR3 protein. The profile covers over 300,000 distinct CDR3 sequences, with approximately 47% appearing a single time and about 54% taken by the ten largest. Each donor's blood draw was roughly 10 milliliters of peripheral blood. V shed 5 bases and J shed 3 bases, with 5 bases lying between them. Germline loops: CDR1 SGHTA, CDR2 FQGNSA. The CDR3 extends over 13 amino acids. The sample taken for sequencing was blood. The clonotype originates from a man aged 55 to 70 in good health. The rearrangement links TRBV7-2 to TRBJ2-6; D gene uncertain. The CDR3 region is CASSVIGANVLTF. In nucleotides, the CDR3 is TGTGCCAGCAGCGTTATTGGGGCCAACGTCCTGACTTTC.